Below, 26 T cell receptor beta chains from the same sample are listed, as sequenced in a study of CD8+ T cells in alopecia areata. TCR sequencing used cDNA made by reverse transcription of extracted RNA. TCRdb keeps only in-frame clones here, not all; method: immunoSEQ multiplex PCR. The table lists 80,000 to 100,000 clones, around 45% of them singletons. Material: CD4+ T cells sorted from blood. The receptors originated from a human donor with alopecia areata.

This clone was counted a single time. The V and J genes are TRBV18 and TRBJ2-6; D not resolved. The CDR3 is made up of 17 amino acids. Trimming took 2 bases from V and 0 from J, leaving 11 bases between them. Per the germline V gene, CDR1 is KGHSH and CDR2 is LQKENI. The CDR3 DNA follows: TGTGCCAGCTCACCAAGGACGGCCTCCTCTGGGGCCAACGTCCTGACTTTC. This gives the protein CASSPRTASSGANVLTF.

The chain employs TRBV5-1 and TRBJ1-1; D is unresolved. The CDR3 extends over 12 amino acids. The ends were cut back, 0 bases at V and 5 bases at J, with 5 bases in the middle. Germline V gene lookup returns CDR1 SGHRS and CDR2 YFSETQ. CDR3 DNA sequence: TGCGCCAGCAGCTTGGGGACTACTGAAGCTTTCTTT. It specifies CASSLGTTEAFF.

This clone was seen only a few times. J is TRBJ2-5 and V is TRBV7-9; TRBD1 matches 10 bases. The CDR3 extends over 15 amino acids. CDR1 and CDR2 (germline): SEHNR, FQNEAQ (reference sequence). The junction had 7 bases not matched to a gene; V was cut back by 4 bases and J by 5 bases. The CDR3 coding sequence is TGTGCCAGCAGCTCACGAGGGACAGGGGTGGAGACCCAGTACTTC. It is translated as CASSSRGTGVETQYF.

The rearrangement uses TRBV5-1 and TRBJ1-6, with 8 bases that match TRBD1. V dropped 3 bases and J dropped 0; count of bases not matched to a gene: 2. The germline gives CDR1 SGHRS, CDR2 YFSETQ. The CDR3 extends over 16 amino acids. CDR3 bases: TGCGCCAGCAGCTGGGACAGGAGCTCCTATAATTCACCCCTCCACTTT. Protein: CASSWDRSSYNSPLHF.

Written as DNA, the CDR3 is TGTGCCTGGAGTCCAGGGGCTCCCGGGGAGCTGTTTTTT. Protein sequence: CAWSPGAPGELFF. The V and J genes are TRBV30 and TRBJ2-2, with a weak D call TRBD1 (6 bases). This CDR3 contains 13 residues. Trimming cost V 2 bases and J 6 bases, with 10 bases left between them. CDR1 is GTSNPN and CDR2 is SVGIG in the germline V gene (reference sequence).

The count of this clone is one. V gene TRBV4-2 combines with J gene TRBJ2-5; 8 nucleotides align to TRBD2. The CDR3 length is 15 residues. CDR1 and CDR2 (germline): LGHNA, YNFKEQ. The trim removed 1 base at V and 6 bases at J, leaving 7 bases unmatched. Written as DNA, the CDR3 is TGTGCCAGCAGCCAAGGGACTAGCTCCCGGCAGACCCAGTACTTC. It specifies CASSQGTSSRQTQYF.

The chain recombines TRBV5-1 with TRBJ2-7, with a tentative D call TRBD1 (5 bases). Trimming shortened V by 2 bases and J by 2 bases, and 11 bases separated the two germline ends. This CDR3 comprises 14 residues. CDR1 and CDR2 (germline): SGHRS, YFSETQ. The CDR3 DNA is TGCGCCAGCAGCTTAGTGACAGAACCCTACGAGCAGTACTTC. Protein sequence: CASSLVTEPYEQYF.

The J gene is TRBJ2-3, the V gene TRBV7-2; 7 bases are a match to TRBD2. This CDR3 region has 15 residues. Unmatched junction bases numbered 3, after V lost 3 bases and J lost 0 bases. Germline values: CDR1 SGHTA, CDR2 FQGNSA. DNA of the CDR3: TGTGCCAGCAGCTTGGACGGGGGGAGCACAGATACGCAGTATTTT. This codes for CASSLDGGSTDTQYF.

This clone was counted a few times. V gene TRBV10-3 combines with J gene TRBJ2-1, with D uncertain. This CDR3 comprises 12 residues. Trimming cost V 2 bases and J 9 bases, with 8 bases left between them. CDR1 and CDR2 (germline): ENHRY, SYGVKD. The CDR3, as DNA: TGTGCCATCAGTGAGATAGTGAGTGAGCAGTTCTTC. This translates into CAISEIVSEQFF.

The V call is TRBV30, the J call TRBJ2-3; TRBD1 matches at 7 bases. J lost 0 bases, V lost 2 bases, and 8 bases had no gene match. CDR3 length: 16 amino acids. Germline assignment: CDR1 GTSNPN and CDR2 SVGIG (reference sequence). This CDR3 is CAWSLGWDRSTDTQYF. CDR3 coding DNA: TGTGCCTGGAGTCTCGGTTGGGACAGAAGCACAGATACGCAGTATTTT.

This clone was recorded a few times. The chain employs TRBV28 and TRBJ2-5; 7 bases are shared with TRBD1. Unmatched junction bases numbered 10, after V lost 5 bases and J lost 1 base. Per the germline V gene, CDR1 is MDHEN and CDR2 is SYDVKM. This CDR3 spans 16 amino acids. CDR3 nucleotides: TGTGCCAGCAGTGAAGCCGGGACAGCGTTCCAAGAGACCCAGTACTTC. Its translation is CASSEAGTAFQETQYF.

The chain recombines TRBV4-2 with TRBJ2-4; D unclear. Germline CDR1 is LGHNA and CDR2 is YNFKEQ. Trimming took 2 bases from V and 0 from J, leaving 11 bases between them. The CDR3 length is 16 residues. The CDR3 loop is CASSQIVPVAKNIQYF. The CDR3 DNA follows: TGTGCCAGCAGCCAAATCGTACCGGTAGCCAAAAACATTCAGTACTTC.

The rearrangement links TRBV4-3 to TRBJ1-1; unclear D gene. V was pared by 1 base and J by 7 bases, with 16 bases between. This CDR3 region has 15 residues. Germline V gene data show CDR1 as LGHNA and CDR2 as YSLEER. In DNA, the CDR3 is TGCGCCAGCAGCCAAGTATGGTCACTGGAGGTTGAAGCTTTCTTT. Protein sequence: CASSQVWSLEVEAFF.

The chain couples TRBV5-1 to TRBJ2-1; 7 nucleotides align to TRBD1. After removal of 0 bases from V and 4 bases from J, the junction contained 22 bases not matched to a gene. There are 21 residues in the CDR3. Germline values: CDR1 SGHRS, CDR2 YFSETQ. CDR3 amino acids: CASSLDDKTNTGVLEYNEQFF. The CDR3 coding sequence is TGCGCCAGCAGCTTGGACGACAAGACTAATACAGGGGTCCTGGAATACAATGAGCAGTTCTTC.

J is TRBJ2-3 and V is TRBV7-2; 13 nucleotides align to TRBD2. V shed 5 bases, J shed 6 bases, and the junction held 8 bases outside the gene matches. The germline gives CDR1 SGHTA, CDR2 FQGNSA. This CDR3 has 16 amino acids. The CDR3, as DNA: TGTGCCAGCAGCGCGCAACTAGCGGGAGGGGCGGATACGCAGTATTTT. This sequence encodes CASSAQLAGGADTQYF.

V gene TRBV30 combines with J gene TRBJ2-7, with D uncertain. Per the germline V gene, CDR1 is GTSNPN and CDR2 is SVGIG (reference sequence). The CDR3 has 14 residues. Trimming pared 2 bases from V and 0 bases from J, leaving 11 bases between. CDR3 nucleotides: TGTGCCTGGAGTAAGGTATTAAGCTCCTACGAGCAGTACTTC. Its protein product is CAWSKVLSSYEQYF.

The V gene is TRBV4-3, the J gene TRBJ2-7, with a tentative D call TRBD1 (6 bases). The CDR3 contains 19 residues. CDR1 and CDR2 (germline): LGHNA, YSLEER. Trimming removed 2 bases at V and 5 bases at J, with 28 bases between. The CDR3 reads CASSQFPPGMLQGSHEQYF. CDR3 coding DNA: TGCGCCAGCAGCCAATTTCCCCCAGGGATGTTGCAGGGGAGTCACGAGCAGTACTTC.

The V call is TRBV29-1, the J call TRBJ2-5; the D is unclear. V shed 1 base and J shed 2 bases, with 8 bases lying between them. The CDR3 totals 13 residues. CDR1 is SQVTM and CDR2 is ANQGSEA in the germline V gene. The DNA for the CDR3 is TGCAGCGTTGAAGGAGGAACACAAGAGACCCAGTACTTC. Translated: CSVEGGTQETQYF.

V and J are TRBV28 and TRBJ2-3; TRBD2 aligns across 7 bases. CDR1 is MDHEN and CDR2 is SYDVKM in the germline V gene. The CDR3 runs 13 residues. The ends lost 8 bases at V and 1 base at J; junction bases unmatched: 3. CDR3 region: CASFGGGTDTQYF. CDR3 coding DNA: TGTGCCAGCTTTGGGGGGGGCACAGATACGCAGTATTTT.

This clone was detected once. The J gene is TRBJ2-7, the V gene TRBV4-2, with D maybe TRBD1 (5 bases). This CDR3 is 16 amino acids long. The germline V gene has CDR1 LGHNA and CDR2 YNFKEQ. The V end lost 1 base, the J end lost 5 bases, and 18 bases lay between the germline ends. CDR3: CASSQGGRAGQHEQYF. The CDR3 DNA reads as TGTGCCAGCAGCCAAGGAGGTAGGGCAGGGCAACACGAGCAGTACTTC.

This clone came up a few times. The CDR3 reads CASSTVTGGYGYTF. As DNA, the CDR3 is TGTGCCAGCAGCACTGTAACGGGGGGCTATGGCTACACCTTC. The gene calls are TRBV27 and TRBJ1-2; a possible D gene is TRBD1 (5 bases). CDR3 length: 14 amino acids. V was trimmed by 6 bases and J by 4 bases, leaving 15 bases between them. CDR1 MNHEY and CDR2 SMNVEV come from the germline V gene (reference sequence).

The chain uses TRBV19 and TRBJ2-7; TRBD1 matches 8 bases. The CDR3 has 15 amino acids. The germline V gene has CDR1 LNHDA and CDR2 SQIVND (reference sequence). The J segment lost 5 bases and the V segment lost 1 base, leaving 7 bases of the junction unmatched. This CDR3 is CASSIAWQGADEQYF. The CDR3 region has the DNA TGTGCCAGTAGTATAGCCTGGCAGGGGGCCGACGAGCAGTACTTC. Combining the CDR3 with reference TRBV19 and TRBJ2-7 gives the whole variable domain DGGITQSPKYLFRKEGQNVTLSCEQNLNHDAMYWYRQDPGQGLRLIYYSQIVNDFQKGDIAEGYSVSREKKESFPLTVTSAQKNPTAFYLCASSIAWQGADEQYFGPGTRLTVT.

This clone was detected only a few times. J is TRBJ1-2 and V is TRBV23-1; D is unresolved. TRBV23-1 is annotated as an ORF whose role is uncertain. The CDR3 length is 16 residues. V was cut by 0 bases and J by 4 bases, with 15 bases left in between. CDR3 loop: CASSQSGSGRLYGYTF. CDR3 nucleotide sequence: TGCGCCAGCAGTCAATCCGGGTCAGGCCGCCTCTATGGCTACACCTTC.

As DNA, the CDR3 is TGCGCCAGCAGCCATATACCGGGACCCAGCACAGATACGCAGTATTTT. This translates into CASSHIPGPSTDTQYF. The J gene is TRBJ2-3, the V gene TRBV4-3; D may be TRBD1 or TRBD2 (5 bases each). The CDR3 totals 16 residues. V gave up 3 bases and J gave up 0 bases, with 13 bases separating them. Germline V gene data show CDR1 as LGHNA and CDR2 as YSLEER.

The J gene is TRBJ2-5, the V gene TRBV4-2; 10 bases align to TRBD2. Germline V gene lookup returns CDR1 LGHNA and CDR2 YNFKEQ. The CDR3 runs 18 residues. V was pared by 0 bases and J by 2 bases, with 9 bases of the junction left unmatched. CDR3 DNA: TGTGCCAGCAGCCAAGAAACTAGCGGGACAATAGAACAAGAGACCCAGTACTTC. Translated: CASSQETSGTIEQETQYF.

This clone showed up just a few times. The CDR3 protein is CASSPGGRVETQYF. The CDR3 DNA is TGTGCCAGCAGCCCCGGTGGGAGGGTGGAGACCCAGTACTTC. V gene TRBV6-5 combines with J gene TRBJ2-5; TRBD2 matches at 7 bases. The ends lost 6 bases at V and 5 bases at J; junction bases unmatched: 9. The CDR3 sequence is 14 residues long. CDR1 is MNHEY and CDR2 is SVGAGI in the germline V gene.